These 22 T cell receptor beta chains originate from one sample sequenced in a study of shared clonotypes between healthy human individuals. The protocol was immunoSEQ multiplex PCR, while the TCRdb copy is restricted to in-frame clones and leaves out a portion. The sample lists around 1.5 million clones, 95% to 99% occurring once. The sample comprised naive CD4+ T cells sorted from blood. The subset denotes: CD45RA+ positively selected. Receptor source: a man in his thirties or forties in good health.

The chain carries TRBV9 and TRBJ2-7; no clear D. The CDR3 length is 15 residues. Germline assignment: CDR1 SGDLS and CDR2 YYNGEE. Deletions cut 0 bases from V and 0 bases from J, with 10 bases between. In DNA, the CDR3 is TGTGCCAGCAGCGTAGACAGCGACAACTCCTACGAGCAGTACTTC. Translated: CASSVDSDNSYEQYF.

This chain links TRBV5-1 with TRBJ1-1; D is unresolved. Germline values: CDR1 SGHRS, CDR2 YFSETQ. Trimming took off 1 base at V and 0 bases at J, with 10 bases between the two ends. There are 15 residues in the CDR3. The DNA of the CDR3 is TGCGCCAGCAGCTTGAGGTCAGCACTGAACACTGAAGCTTTCTTT. It yields the protein CASSLRSALNTEAFF.

This chain connects TRBV7-2 to TRBJ2-2; TRBD2 is a possible D gene (6 bases). There are 16 residues in the CDR3. Germline assignment: CDR1 SGHTA and CDR2 FQGNSA. V was pared by 2 bases and J by 2 bases, with 12 bases between. The CDR3 DNA reads TGTGCCAGCAGCTTAAACGGAGGGGCCAACACCGGGGAGCTGTTTTTT. Amino acid sequence: CASSLNGGANTGELFF.

With respect to this clone: Other nucleotide sequences in the sample specify the same CDR3. The chain joins TRBV5-1 to TRBJ1-5; D might be TRBD1 (5 bases). CDR3 length equals 14 residues. The germline gives CDR1 SGHRS, CDR2 YFSETQ. Trimming stripped 1 base from V and 2 bases from J, with 7 bases between. CDR3 in DNA: TGCGCCAGCAGCTTGTTAGGGGGCAATCAGCCCCAGCATTTT. It encodes CASSLLGGNQPQHF.

The chain links TRBV25-1 to TRBJ2-3; D gene unclear. CDR3 length: 14 amino acids. Germline V gives CDR1 MGHDK, CDR2 SYGVNS. V shed 4 bases and J shed 2 bases, with 10 bases lying between them. The CDR3, as DNA: TGTGCCAGCAGTGCAGGCCGGTACACAGATACGCAGTATTTT. It yields the protein CASSAGRYTDTQYF.

The rearrangement uses TRBV5-5 and TRBJ1-1, with 8 bases matching TRBD1. CDR1 and CDR2 from the germline V gene are SGHKS and YYEKEE (reference sequence). V shed 4 bases and J 5 bases; nucleotides not matched to a gene: 7. The CDR3 is 14 residues long. This CDR3 is CASSTGQGRTEAFF. CDR3 in DNA: TGTGCCAGCAGCACCGGACAGGGAAGGACTGAAGCTTTCTTT.

CDR3 nucleotide sequence: TGTGCCATCAGCACAACTTCCAATGAGCAGTTCTTC. Protein sequence: CAISTTSNEQFF. The chain combines TRBV10-3 with TRBJ2-1; D call uncertain. Trimming left V 6 bases short and J 6 bases short, with 9 bases between. The germline gives CDR1 ENHRY, CDR2 SYGVKD. This CDR3 spans 12 amino acids.

This sequence joins TRBV28 and TRBJ2-5; no reliable D call. The V gene lost 8 bases and the J gene lost 5 bases, with 15 bases spanning the gap. The CDR3 length is 13 residues. Germline V gene data show CDR1 as MDHEN and CDR2 as SYDVKM. For the CDR3, the DNA is TGTGCCAGCCGATCTGGGCTCATGGAGACCCAGTACTTC. Amino acid sequence: CASRSGLMETQYF.

The chain recombines TRBV28 with TRBJ2-5, with no clear D. The length of the CDR3 is 14 residues. The ends were cut back, 3 bases at V and 2 bases at J, with 10 bases in the middle. Germline lookup yields CDR1 MDHEN and CDR2 SYDVKM. The CDR3, as DNA: TGTGCCAGCAGTTTTCCCCGGCAGCAAGAGACCCAGTACTTC. The encoded protein is CASSFPRQQETQYF. The whole variable domain, remainder taken from reference TRBV28 and TRBJ2-5, is DVKVTQSSRYLVKRTGEKVFLECVQDMDHENMFWYRQDPGLGLRLIYFSYDVKMKEKGDIPEGYSVSREKKERFSLILESASTNQTSMYLCASSFPRQQETQYFGPGTRLLVL.

The chain is built from TRBV2 and TRBJ2-1, with 10 nucleotides matching TRBD2. The length of the CDR3 is 14 residues. Germline V gives CDR1 SNHLY, CDR2 FYNNEI. Trimming took 6 bases from V and 6 from J; bases not matched to a gene: 5. The CDR3 coding sequence is TGTGCCAGCAGCCCGGGACTAGCGTTCAATGAGCAGTTCTTC. The encoded protein is CASSPGLAFNEQFF.

The genes are TRBV25-1 and TRBJ2-7, with D maybe TRBD2 (5 bases). CDR3 length: 12 amino acids. V lost 4 bases, J lost 6 bases, and 10 bases lay in between. Germline V gene lookup returns CDR1 MGHDK and CDR2 SYGVNS. CDR3 nucleotides: TGTGCCAGCAGTGCCCCTGGACTCGAGCAGTACTTC. As protein: CASSAPGLEQYF.

This clone came up once. CDR3 in amino acids: CASSSTDTYEQYF. CDR3 sequence (DNA): TGTGCCAGTAGTTCGACAGACACCTACGAGCAGTACTTC. This sequence joins TRBV19 and TRBJ2-7; a weak D match, TRBD1 (5 bases). Germline assignment: CDR1 LNHDA and CDR2 SQIVND (reference sequence). The V and J ends lost 5 bases and 2 bases respectively, with 10 bases between them. This CDR3 region has 13 residues.

The chain has TRBV20-1 and TRBJ1-1; no clear D gene. This CDR3 has 10 residues. Germline CDR1 and CDR2: DFQATT and SNEGSKA (reference sequence). The CDR3 DNA follows: TGCACAGTTTCGGGTTCTGGCGCTTTCTTT. It is translated as CTVSGSGAFF.

The chain links TRBV28 to TRBJ2-1; no firm D call. V lost 6 bases, J lost 8 bases, and 8 bases lay in between. In germline, CDR1 is MDHEN, CDR2 SYDVKM. The CDR3 covers 11 residues. This CDR3 reads CASRTFDEQFF. DNA for the CDR3: TGTGCCAGCAGAACGTTCGATGAGCAGTTCTTC.

The chain employs TRBV5-1 and TRBJ2-7; 8 nucleotides agree with TRBD1. The CDR3 is 16 amino acids. Germline assignment: CDR1 SGHRS and CDR2 YFSETQ. After removal of 0 bases from V and 1 base from J, the junction contained 6 bases not matched to a gene. This CDR3 is CASSLGTRDRSYEQYF. In DNA form, the CDR3 reads TGCGCCAGCAGCTTGGGGACCCGGGACAGGTCCTACGAGCAGTACTTC.

This sequence joins TRBV18 and TRBJ1-2; weak D call: TRBD1 (5 bases). This CDR3 region has 15 residues. Germline CDR1 reads KGHSH; CDR2 reads LQKENI. Between the trimmed V and J ends, which lost 4 bases and 1 base, there was a span of 13 bases. The CDR3 sequence: CASSLGRESNYGYTF. CDR3 sequence (DNA): TGTGCCAGCTCACTGGGACGTGAAAGTAACTATGGCTACACCTTC. Full variable domain (missing parts from reference TRBV18 and TRBJ1-2): NAGVMQNPRHLVRRRGQEARLRCSPMKGHSHVYWYRQLPEEGLKFMVYLQKENIIDESGMPKERFSAEFPKEGPSILRIQQVVRGDSAAYFCASSLGRESNYGYTFGSGTRLTVV.

The chain carries TRBV29-1 and TRBJ1-1, with a possible D match to TRBD1 (5 bases). Germline lookup yields CDR1 SQVTM and CDR2 ANQGSEA. There are 14 residues in the CDR3. Trimming pared 7 bases from V and 4 bases from J, leaving 19 bases between. This CDR3 is CSARERRGGTEAFF. In DNA form, the CDR3 reads TGCAGCGCTCGAGAGCGGAGGGGCGGCACTGAAGCTTTCTTT.

This chain links TRBV9 with TRBJ2-5, with 11 bases identical to TRBD2. The CDR3 extends over 16 amino acids. With V trimmed by 0 bases and J by 7 bases, 8 bases remained unmatched. CDR1 and CDR2 from the germline V gene are SGDLS and YYNGEE. The CDR3 coding sequence is TGTGCCAGCAGCGTAGCTAGCGGGAGGCAAACGGGGACCCAGTACTTC. This translates into CASSVASGRQTGTQYF.

As regards this clone: Other DNA variants within this sample encode the same CDR3. V gene TRBV19 combines with J gene TRBJ2-7; D is ambiguous. The CDR3 spans 11 residues. V lost 5 bases to trimming and J lost 3 bases, with 5 bases between them. Germline V gene data show CDR1 as LNHDA and CDR2 as SQIVND (reference sequence). The chain's CDR3 is CASSSDYEQYF. The CDR3 DNA sequence: TGTGCCAGTAGTTCGGACTACGAGCAGTACTTC.

In its sample, this clone was seen once. This rearrangement joins TRBV30 to TRBJ2-1; TRBD2 matches 9 bases. With 3 bases clipped from V and 0 bases from J, the junction kept 21 bases outside the gene matches. The V gene's germline CDR1 is GTSNPN and CDR2 SVGIG (reference sequence). The CDR3 totals 21 residues. The CDR3 spells CAWRFSGSIGPQGSSYNEQFF. CDR3 DNA: TGTGCCTGGAGGTTTAGCGGGAGTATCGGCCCCCAAGGGAGCTCCTACAATGAGCAGTTCTTC.

The rearrangement joins TRBV2 to TRBJ1-2; D is undetermined. There are 15 residues in the CDR3. V was pared by 0 bases and J by 8 bases, with 16 bases between. Per germline, CDR1 SNHLY and CDR2 FYNNEI. This chain's CDR3 is CASSEASVGVNGYTF. The CDR3 region has the DNA TGTGCCAGCAGTGAAGCCTCTGTTGGAGTGAACGGCTACACCTTC.

The chain uses TRBV6-6 and TRBJ2-7, with D tentatively TRBD1 (6 bases). Per the germline V gene, CDR1 is MNHNY and CDR2 is SVGAGI (reference sequence). The V end lost 2 bases, the J end lost 2 bases, and 10 bases lay between the germline ends. The CDR3 is 14 amino acids. The CDR3 protein is CASSYGGPPYEQYF. The CDR3, as DNA: TGTGCCAGCAGTTACGGGGGCCCACCCTACGAGCAGTACTTC.